A single sample gave rise to the 23 T cell receptor beta chains below, sequenced in a study of blood T cell repertoires in COVID-19. Only in-frame clones appear in the TCRdb table, and some are missing; sequencing was by immunoSEQ multiplex PCR. Of 150,000 to 180,000 clones listed, roughly four fifths are singletons. The specimen was peripheral blood. These receptors were obtained from a woman between 55 and 75 years old with COVID-19, enrolled during active disease.

The rearrangement links TRBV5-1 to TRBJ1-3, with 7 bases fitting TRBD1. V was clipped by 4 bases and J by 1 base; unmatched bases: 5. In germline, CDR1 is SGHRS, CDR2 YFSETQ. This CDR3 has 15 amino acids. As DNA, the CDR3 is TGCGCCAGCAGCCCGGCAGGGGGTTCTGGAAACACCATATATTTT. This sequence encodes CASSPAGGSGNTIYF.

This chain connects TRBV10-3 to TRBJ2-2, with 8 bases that match TRBD2. The germline V gene has CDR1 ENHRY and CDR2 SYGVKD. CDR3 length: 14 amino acids. The V gene end was trimmed by 11 bases and the J gene end by 6 bases; junction bases not matched to a gene: 11. The CDR3 nucleotides read TGTGCCTCCGGGAGGGGGGGCGAGGCCGGGGAGCTGTTTTTT. Protein sequence: CASGRGGEAGELFF.

In regard to this clone: The sample carries other DNA sequences with the same CDR3. The genes are TRBV10-1 and TRBJ1-2, with TRBD1 identical over 8 bases. Germline V CDR1 and CDR2: WNHNN, SYGVQD (reference sequence). With 5 bases clipped from V and 2 bases from J, the junction kept 1 base outside the gene matches. The CDR3 spans 13 residues. CDR3 region: CASSPGGNYGYTF. DNA of the CDR3: TGCGCCAGCAGTCCAGGGGGCAACTATGGCTACACCTTC.

V and J are TRBV18 and TRBJ1-3, with a possible D match to TRBD1 (6 bases). CDR3 length: 18 residues. V gave up 3 bases and J gave up 0 bases, with 18 bases separating them. Germline V CDR1 and CDR2: KGHSH, LQKENI. The CDR3 DNA sequence: TGTGCCAGCTCACCGTTTAGGACAGACTTATTCTCTGGAAACACCATATATTTT. Encoded protein: CASSPFRTDLFSGNTIYF.

The chain uses TRBV5-1 and TRBJ1-1, with TRBD1 matching 9 bases. The CDR3 has 16 residues. Germline loops: CDR1 SGHRS, CDR2 YFSETQ. After removal of 3 bases from V and 9 bases from J, the junction contained 15 bases not matched to a gene. This chain's CDR3 is CASSSPPNTGQGKAFF. The CDR3 region has the DNA TGCGCCAGCAGCTCACCCCCGAATACTGGACAGGGGAAAGCTTTCTTT.

This rearrangement joins TRBV7-3 to TRBJ2-3; a possible D gene is TRBD1 (6 bases). Germline CDR1 SGHTA, CDR2 FQGTGA. Deletions cut 3 bases from V and 4 bases from J, with 20 bases between. This CDR3 contains 17 residues. Here the CDR3 reads CASSFTSTGHRADTQYF. The CDR3 DNA sequence: TGTGCCAGCAGCTTTACCTCTACAGGGCACAGGGCAGATACGCAGTATTTT.

The rearrangement uses TRBV19 and TRBJ1-1; TRBD1 matches at 7 bases. Germline V gene data show CDR1 as LNHDA and CDR2 as SQIVND (reference sequence). The ends lost 7 bases at V and 1 base at J; junction bases unmatched: 9. The CDR3 loop spans 15 amino acids. The CDR3 DNA reads TGTGCCAGTACCGAGAGAAGGGGGCAGAACACTGAAGCTTTCTTT. Residues: CASTERRGQNTEAFF. Full variable domain (rest looked up from reference TRBV19 and TRBJ1-1): DGGITQSPKYLFRKEGQNVTLSCEQNLNHDAMYWYRQDPGQGLRLIYYSQIVNDFQKGDIAEGYSVSREKKESFPLTVTSAQKNPTAFYLCASTERRGQNTEAFFGQGTRLTVV.

This clone was picked up one time. The chain links TRBV6-1 to TRBJ1-2; no clear D gene. V lost 0 bases to trimming and J lost 3 bases, with 8 bases between them. Germline values: CDR1 MNHNS, CDR2 SASEGT. The CDR3 runs to 14 residues. CDR3: CASSEALIDYGYTF. CDR3 sequence (DNA): TGTGCCAGCAGTGAAGCCCTAATCGACTATGGCTACACCTTC.

In its sample, this clone was seen a few times. The genes are TRBV14 and TRBJ2-2; tentatively, D is TRBD2 (5 bases). This CDR3 contains 16 residues. CDR1 is SGHDN, CDR2 FVKESK, per germline. Trimming removed 1 base at V and 3 bases at J, with 12 bases between. The CDR3 loop is CASSQALAGYTGELFF. CDR3 coding DNA: TGTGCCAGCAGCCAAGCTCTCGCGGGCTACACCGGGGAGCTGTTTTTT.

This chain joins TRBV10-3 and TRBJ2-5; 7 bases map to TRBD2. The CDR3 sequence is 14 residues long. The junction had 3 bases not matched to a gene; V was cut back by 0 bases and J by 5 bases. Germline CDR1 ENHRY, CDR2 SYGVKD. The CDR3 nucleotides read TGTGCCATCAGTGAGTCAGAGGGAGGGGAGACCCAGTACTTC. This sequence encodes CAISESEGGETQYF.

The chain recombines TRBV5-5 with TRBJ2-7; 8 bases map to TRBD1. CDR1 SGHKS and CDR2 YYEKEE come from the germline V gene (reference sequence). V shed 2 bases and J 2 bases; nucleotides not matched to a gene: 9. The CDR3 is 16 amino acids. CDR3 amino acids: CASSLGAGQGAYEQYF. In DNA, the CDR3 is TGTGCCAGCAGCTTAGGCGCCGGACAGGGCGCCTACGAGCAGTACTTC.

This clone was seen a single time. The chain recombines TRBV29-1 with TRBJ2-7, with 10 bases fitting TRBD1. This CDR3 spans 13 amino acids. CDR1 and CDR2 (germline): SQVTM, ANQGSEA. J lost 6 bases, V lost 5 bases, and 7 bases had no gene match. The DNA of the CDR3 is TGCAGCGTTCGGGACAGGGGAGAGGTCGAGCAGTACTTC. Its translation is CSVRDRGEVEQYF.

This sequence joins TRBV7-2 and TRBJ2-1, with 9 bases aligning to TRBD1. Per germline, CDR1 SGHTA and CDR2 FQGNSA. J lost 4 bases, V lost 1 base, and 5 bases had no gene match. CDR3 length: 16 residues. The DNA for the CDR3 is TGTGCCAGCAGCTTAGTGGGGACAGGGCGATACAATGAGCAGTTCTTC. Translated: CASSLVGTGRYNEQFF.

The genes are TRBV18 and TRBJ1-4; the match to TRBD1 covers 8 bases. Germline loops: CDR1 KGHSH, CDR2 LQKENI. V shed 3 bases, J shed 5 bases, and the junction held 5 bases outside the gene matches. The CDR3 runs 15 residues. As DNA, the CDR3 is TGTGCCAGCTCACCCCCAGGGGGCTACAATGAAAAACTGTTTTTT. This encodes CASSPPGGYNEKLFF.

This chain joins TRBV10-2 and TRBJ2-1; perhaps TRBD2 as D (5 bases). This CDR3 has 15 amino acids. V was trimmed by 3 bases and J by 2 bases, leaving 11 bases between them. Germline CDR1 and CDR2: WSHSY and SAAADI. The DNA for the CDR3 is TGCGCCAGCAGTGACAGCGGTCAAACCTACAATGAGCAGTTCTTC. This encodes CASSDSGQTYNEQFF.

The chain's CDR3 is CASSESWGDNRGYTF. For the CDR3, the DNA is TGTGCCAGCAGTGAATCTTGGGGAGACAACCGTGGCTACACCTTC. V usage is TRBV25-1 and J usage is TRBJ1-2; D gene ambiguous. This CDR3 is 15 amino acids long. V was cut by 1 base and J by 7 bases, with 16 bases left in between. Germline V gives CDR1 MGHDK, CDR2 SYGVNS.

This chain connects TRBV12-2 to TRBJ1-4; the table's D call, TRBD1, has no DNA check behind it. TRBV12-2 is reported as a pseudogene. This CDR3 is 14 amino acids long. The CDR3 here is CASRLRQVREKLFF. DNA for the CDR3: TGTGCAAGTCGCTTGCGACAGGTTCGGGAAAAACTGTTTTTT.

The V and J genes are TRBV6-5 and TRBJ2-3, with 10 bases that match TRBD1. The V gene end was trimmed by 8 bases and the J gene end by 6 bases; junction bases not matched to a gene: 11. Per germline, CDR1 MNHEY and CDR2 SVGAGI. This CDR3 contains 15 residues. The CDR3: CASVERTGGVDTQYF. Written as DNA, the CDR3 is TGTGCCAGCGTCGAAAGGACAGGGGGGGTCGATACGCAGTATTTT.

The chain is built from TRBV6-5 and TRBJ1-3; no firm D call. Germline CDR1 is MNHEY and CDR2 is SVGAGI. Trimming took off 0 bases at V and 5 bases at J, with 11 bases between the two ends. The CDR3 loop spans 15 amino acids. CDR3 sequence (DNA): TGTGCCAGCAGTTACTCGAGGGAATTTAGAAACACCATATATTTT. This gives the protein CASSYSREFRNTIYF.

The rearrangement links TRBV11-2 to TRBJ2-2, with 8 bases aligning to TRBD1. The CDR3 sequence is 18 residues long. Germline assignment: CDR1 SGHAT and CDR2 FQNNGV. The junction had 15 bases not matched to a gene; V was cut back by 5 bases and J by 4 bases. The CDR3 DNA follows: TGTGCCAGCAGCCGCGGGACAGGAGGAACGTGGAGCACCGGGGAGCTGTTTTTT. Its translation is CASSRGTGGTWSTGELFF.

The chain links TRBV5-1 to TRBJ1-2; D not resolved. The CDR3 is made up of 14 amino acids. V was clipped by 0 bases and J by 4 bases, with 10 bases between them. CDR1 is SGHRS and CDR2 is YFSETQ in the germline V gene. DNA for the CDR3: TGCGCCAGCAGCTTGGAACCGGGATCCTATGGCTACACCTTC. It specifies CASSLEPGSYGYTF.

The chain links TRBV10-1 to TRBJ1-1, with D hard to call. The CDR3 has 13 amino acids. Germline lookup yields CDR1 WNHNN and CDR2 SYGVQD (reference sequence). Trimming pared 5 bases from V and 0 bases from J, leaving 7 bases between. The CDR3 nucleotides read TGCGCCAGCAGTCTTACATTGAACACTGAAGCTTTCTTT. It translates to CASSLTLNTEAFF.

The rearrangement links TRBV11-2 to TRBJ1-4; unclear D gene. Trimming took off 1 base at V and 8 bases at J, with 14 bases between the two ends. Germline lookup yields CDR1 SGHAT and CDR2 FQNNGV. This CDR3 comprises 15 residues. The CDR3 loop is CASSLVGGNREKLFF. As DNA, the CDR3 is TGTGCCAGCAGCTTAGTGGGAGGGAATAGGGAAAAACTGTTTTTT.